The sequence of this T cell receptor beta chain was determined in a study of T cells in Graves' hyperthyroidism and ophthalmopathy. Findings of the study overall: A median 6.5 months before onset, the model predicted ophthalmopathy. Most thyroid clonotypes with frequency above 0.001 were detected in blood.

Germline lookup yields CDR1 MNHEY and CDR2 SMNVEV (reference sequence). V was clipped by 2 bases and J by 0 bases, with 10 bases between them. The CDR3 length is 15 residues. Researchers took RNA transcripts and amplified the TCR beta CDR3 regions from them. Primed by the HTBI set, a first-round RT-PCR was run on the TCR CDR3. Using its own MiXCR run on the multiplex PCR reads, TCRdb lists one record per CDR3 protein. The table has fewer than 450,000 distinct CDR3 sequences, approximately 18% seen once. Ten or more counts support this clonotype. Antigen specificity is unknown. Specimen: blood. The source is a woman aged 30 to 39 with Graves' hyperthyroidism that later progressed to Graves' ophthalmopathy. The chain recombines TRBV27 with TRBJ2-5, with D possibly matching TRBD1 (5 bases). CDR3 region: CASSLGANYQETQYF. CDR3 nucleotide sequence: TGTGCCAGCAGTTTAGGGGCCAATTACCAAGAGACCCAGTACTTC.